A selection of T cell receptor beta chains follows, all from one sample in a study of blood T cell repertoires in COVID-19. Clones were sequenced by immunoSEQ multiplex PCR, and TCRdb holds only the in-frame ones, with some missing. Here the sample spans a few hundred thousand clones, roughly 90% being singletons. Specimen: peripheral blood. All receptors derive from a woman aged 55-75 years with COVID-19, enrolled during active disease. Each CDR3 is given with its conserved first and last residue. The D gene is left open where the match is weak. Expanded clones get a size class; other rows say once, few or many, or leave the size out.

CDR3 DNA: TGCGCCAGCAGCATAGACACAGAGCAGTACTTC
CDR3 protein: CASSIDTEQYF
D gene: .
V gene: TRBV5-1
J gene: TRBJ2-7
clone size: .

CDR3 DNA: TGTGCCAGCAGCGTAGGGGGGGGCAGGAGTCAGCCCCAGCATTTT
CDR3 protein: CASSVGGGRSQPQHF
D gene: .
V gene: TRBV9
J gene: TRBJ1-5
clone size: .

CDR3 DNA: TGTGCCAGCACAGCAGGGAATAGTTCACCCCTCCACTTT
CDR3 protein: CASTAGNSSPLHF
D gene: .
V gene: TRBV25-1
J gene: TRBJ1-6
clone size: .

CDR3 DNA: TGTGCCAGCAGTGAGTCAGGGGCTCAGCTTTTAGGAAAACTGTTTTTT
CDR3 protein: CASSESGAQLLGKLFF
D gene: .
V gene: TRBV25-1
J gene: TRBJ1-4
clone size: .

CDR3 DNA: TGCGCCAGCAGCCAAGCGGGCCCCAGGACAGGTTGGGAAAAACTGTTTTTT
CDR3 protein: CASSQAGPRTGWEKLFF
D gene: TRBD1
V gene: TRBV4-1
J gene: TRBJ1-4
clone size: .

CDR3 DNA: TGCGCCAGCAGCCGCGGGACAGGGCTTAATGAAAAACTGTTTTTT
CDR3 protein: CASSRGTGLNEKLFF
D gene: TRBD1
V gene: TRBV4-1
J gene: TRBJ1-4
clone size: once

CDR3 DNA: TGTGCCAGCAGCTTAGTGGAGTCTAGGGGCGGGGAGCTGTTTTTT
CDR3 protein: CASSLVESRGGELFF
D gene: .
V gene: TRBV7-3
J gene: TRBJ2-2
clone size: .

CDR3 DNA: TGCGCCAGCAGCTTCCATGAGGAGCGGGGGGGCCAAGACATTCAGTACTTC
CDR3 protein: CASSFHEERGGQDIQYF
D gene: TRBD2
V gene: TRBV5-1
J gene: TRBJ2-4
clone size: .

CDR3 DNA: TGTGCCTGGAGACCTTCTCGACTAGCGGGGGGTCGGAATGAGCAGTTCTTC
CDR3 protein: CAWRPSRLAGGRNEQFF
D gene: TRBD2
V gene: TRBV30
J gene: TRBJ2-1
clone size: .

CDR3 DNA: TGTGCCAGCAGTCGGGACAGGTCGGCTTTCTTT
CDR3 protein: CASSRDRSAFF
D gene: TRBD1
V gene: TRBV6-5
J gene: TRBJ1-1
clone size: .

CDR3 DNA: TGTGCCAGCAGCTTACCAAGGGGCTCTATGAACACTGAAGCTTTCTTT
CDR3 protein: CASSLPRGSMNTEAFF
D gene: .
V gene: TRBV7-9
J gene: TRBJ1-1
clone size: .

CDR3 DNA: TGTGCCAGCAGTCAGCCAGGGGGCACTGAAGCTTTCTTT
CDR3 protein: CASSQPGGTEAFF
D gene: TRBD1
V gene: TRBV12-3/TRBV12-4
J gene: TRBJ1-1
clone size: .

CDR3 DNA: TGTGCCAGCAGCCAAGTAAAGCGGGGGGCGGGATACAATGAGCAGTTCTTC
CDR3 protein: CASSQVKRGAGYNEQFF
D gene: TRBD2
V gene: TRBV3-1/TRBV3-2
J gene: TRBJ2-1
clone size: .

CDR3 DNA: TGTGCCAGCAGCGTAGTAGGGAGCTCCTACAATGAGCAGTTCTTC
CDR3 protein: CASSVVGSSYNEQFF
D gene: .
V gene: TRBV9
J gene: TRBJ2-1
clone size: .

CDR3 DNA: TGTGCCAGCAGCCTAACTAGCGGGGACGGCCCAGATACGCAGTATTTT
CDR3 protein: CASSLTSGDGPDTQYF
D gene: TRBD2
V gene: TRBV7-3
J gene: TRBJ2-3
clone size: .

CDR3 DNA: TGTGCCAGCGGTACAGGGCGCTTATCCTACGAGCAGTACTTC
CDR3 protein: CASGTGRLSYEQYF
D gene: .
V gene: TRBV11-3
J gene: TRBJ2-7
clone size: .